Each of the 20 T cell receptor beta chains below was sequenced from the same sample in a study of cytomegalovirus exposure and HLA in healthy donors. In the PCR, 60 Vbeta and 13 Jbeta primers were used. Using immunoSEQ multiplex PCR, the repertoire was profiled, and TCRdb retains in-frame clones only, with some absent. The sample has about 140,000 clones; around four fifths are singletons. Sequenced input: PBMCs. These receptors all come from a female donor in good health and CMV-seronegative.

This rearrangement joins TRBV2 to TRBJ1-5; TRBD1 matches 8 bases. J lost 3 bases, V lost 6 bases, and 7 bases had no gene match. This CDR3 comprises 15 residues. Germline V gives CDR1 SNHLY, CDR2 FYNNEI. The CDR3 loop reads CASSKGDRNNQPQHF. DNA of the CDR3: TGTGCCAGCAGCAAAGGGGACAGGAACAATCAGCCCCAGCATTTT.

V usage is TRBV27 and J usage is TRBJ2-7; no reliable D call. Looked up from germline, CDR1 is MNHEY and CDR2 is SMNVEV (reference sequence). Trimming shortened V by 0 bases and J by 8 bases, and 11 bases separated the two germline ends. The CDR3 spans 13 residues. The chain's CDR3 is CASSLSGPTQQYF. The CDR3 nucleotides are TGTGCCAGCAGTTTATCGGGCCCGACACAGCAGTACTTC.

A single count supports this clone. The CDR3 region is CASSYATVNTEAFF. The CDR3 bases are TGTGCCAGCAGTTATGCGACAGTGAACACTGAAGCTTTCTTT. The J gene is TRBJ1-1, the V gene TRBV6-5; D is possibly TRBD1 (5 bases). The CDR3 is 14 amino acids. Germline loops: CDR1 MNHEY, CDR2 SVGAGI. V was trimmed by 3 bases and J by 0 bases, leaving 8 bases between them.

The CDR3 DNA reads as TGTGCCAGTAGTACCACCGACTCTTCAGATACGCAGTATTTT. This encodes CASSTTDSSDTQYF. This chain links TRBV19 with TRBJ2-3, with D hard to call. This CDR3 is 14 amino acids long. CDR1 is LNHDA, CDR2 SQIVND, per germline (reference sequence). Trimming left V 4 bases short and J 4 bases short, with 12 bases between. Filled out from reference TRBV19 and TRBJ2-3, the complete variable domain reads DGGITQSPKYLFRKEGQNVTLSCEQNLNHDAMYWYRQDPGQGLRLIYYSQIVNDFQKGDIAEGYSVSREKKESFPLTVTSAQKNPTAFYLCASSTTDSSDTQYFGPGTRLTVL.

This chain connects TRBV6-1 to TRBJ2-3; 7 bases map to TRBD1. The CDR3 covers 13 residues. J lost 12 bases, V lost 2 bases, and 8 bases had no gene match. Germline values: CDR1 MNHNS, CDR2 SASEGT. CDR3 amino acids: CASSELRQGVQYF. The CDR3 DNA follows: TGTGCCAGCAGTGAACTAAGACAGGGTGTTCAGTATTTT.

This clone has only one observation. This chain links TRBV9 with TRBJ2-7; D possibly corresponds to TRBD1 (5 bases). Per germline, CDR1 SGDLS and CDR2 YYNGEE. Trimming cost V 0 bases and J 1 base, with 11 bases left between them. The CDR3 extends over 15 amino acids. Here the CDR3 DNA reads TGTGCCAGCAGCGTAGAAGGGGCTGGTTCCTACGAGCAGTACTTC. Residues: CASSVEGAGSYEQYF. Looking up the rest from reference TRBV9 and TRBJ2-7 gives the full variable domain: DSGVTQTPKHLITATGQRVTLRCSPRSGDLSVYWYQQSLDQGLQFLIQYYNGEERAKGNILERFSAQQFPDLHSELNLSSLELGDSALYFCASSVEGAGSYEQYFGPGTRLTVT.

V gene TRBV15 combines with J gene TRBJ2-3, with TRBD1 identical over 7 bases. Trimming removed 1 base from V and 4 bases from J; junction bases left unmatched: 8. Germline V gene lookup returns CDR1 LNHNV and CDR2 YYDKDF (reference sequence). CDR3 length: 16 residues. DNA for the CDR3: TGTGCCACCAGCAGAGGGATAGACAGGGCCCCAGATACGCAGTATTTT. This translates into CATSRGIDRAPDTQYF.

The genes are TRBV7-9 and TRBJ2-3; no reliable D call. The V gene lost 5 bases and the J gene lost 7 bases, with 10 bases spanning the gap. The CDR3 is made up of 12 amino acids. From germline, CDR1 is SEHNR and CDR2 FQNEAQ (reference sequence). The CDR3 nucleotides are TGTGCCAGCAGCCTAGACCAGTATACGCAGTATTTT. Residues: CASSLDQYTQYF.

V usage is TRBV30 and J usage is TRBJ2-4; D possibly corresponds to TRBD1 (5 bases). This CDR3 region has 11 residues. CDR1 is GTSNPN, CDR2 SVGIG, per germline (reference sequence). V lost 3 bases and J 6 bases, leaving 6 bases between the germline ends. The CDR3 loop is CAWRQANIQYF. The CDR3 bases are TGTGCCTGGAGACAGGCAAACATTCAGTACTTC.

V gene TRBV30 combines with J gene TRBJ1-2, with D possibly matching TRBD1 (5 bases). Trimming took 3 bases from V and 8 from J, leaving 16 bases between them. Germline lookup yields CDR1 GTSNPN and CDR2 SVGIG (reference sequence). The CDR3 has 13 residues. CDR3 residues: CAWSPSGVGGYTF. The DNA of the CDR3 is TGTGCCTGGAGCCCCTCGGGGGTCGGAGGCTACACCTTC. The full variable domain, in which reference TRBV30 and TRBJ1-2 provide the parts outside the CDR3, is SQTIHQWPATLVQPVGSPLSLECTVEGTSNPNLYWYRQAAGRGLQLLFYSVGIGQISSEVPQNLSASRPQDRQFILSSKKLLLSDSGFYLCAWSPSGVGGYTFGSGTRLTVV.

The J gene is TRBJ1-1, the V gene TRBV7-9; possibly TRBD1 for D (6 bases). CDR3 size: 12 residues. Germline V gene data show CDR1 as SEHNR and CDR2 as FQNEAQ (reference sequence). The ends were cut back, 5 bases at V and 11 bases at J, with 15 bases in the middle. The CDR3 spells CASSTGISDAFF. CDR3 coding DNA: TGTGCCAGCAGCACAGGGATATCAGACGCTTTCTTT.

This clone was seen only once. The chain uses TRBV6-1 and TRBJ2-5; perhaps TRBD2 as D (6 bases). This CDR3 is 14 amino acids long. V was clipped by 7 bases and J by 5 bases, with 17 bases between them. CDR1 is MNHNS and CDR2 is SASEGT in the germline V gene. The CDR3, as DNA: TGTGCCAGCATTCAGGAGGAGGGGAGGGAGACCCAGTACTTC. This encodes CASIQEEGRETQYF.

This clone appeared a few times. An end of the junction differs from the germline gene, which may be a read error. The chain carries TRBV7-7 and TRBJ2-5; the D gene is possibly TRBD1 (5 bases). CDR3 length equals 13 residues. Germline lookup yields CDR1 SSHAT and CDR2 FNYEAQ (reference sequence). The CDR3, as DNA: TGTGCTAGCAGCCCGAAAGCAGGGGAGACCCAGTACTTC. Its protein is CASSPKAGETQYF.

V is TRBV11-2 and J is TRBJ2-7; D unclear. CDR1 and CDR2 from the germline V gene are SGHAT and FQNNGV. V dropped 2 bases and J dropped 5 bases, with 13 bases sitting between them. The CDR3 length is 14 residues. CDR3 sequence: CASSLTLKRNEQYF. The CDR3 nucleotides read TGTGCCAGCAGCTTAACACTAAAACGGAACGAGCAGTACTTC.

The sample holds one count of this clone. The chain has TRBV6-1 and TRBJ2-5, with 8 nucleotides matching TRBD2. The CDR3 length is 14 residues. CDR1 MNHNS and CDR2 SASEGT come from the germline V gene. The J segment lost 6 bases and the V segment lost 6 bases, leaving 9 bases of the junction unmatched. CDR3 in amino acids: CASRRVGGAQTQYF. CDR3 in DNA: TGTGCCAGCAGGAGGGTCGGGGGGGCCCAGACCCAGTACTTC.

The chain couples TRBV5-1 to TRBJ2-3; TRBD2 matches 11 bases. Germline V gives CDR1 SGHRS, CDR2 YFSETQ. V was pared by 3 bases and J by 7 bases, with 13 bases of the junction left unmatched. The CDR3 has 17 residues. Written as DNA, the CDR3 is TGCGCCAGCAGCTCAGGACTAGCGGGTGCCCTAGATAATACGCAGTATTTT. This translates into CASSSGLAGALDNTQYF.

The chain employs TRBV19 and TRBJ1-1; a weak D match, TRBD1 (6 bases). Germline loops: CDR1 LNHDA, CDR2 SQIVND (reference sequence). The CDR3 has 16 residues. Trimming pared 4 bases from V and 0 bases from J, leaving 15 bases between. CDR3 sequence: CASSTREYRVNTEAFF. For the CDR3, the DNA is TGTGCCAGTAGTACCAGGGAATACAGGGTGAACACTGAAGCTTTCTTT.

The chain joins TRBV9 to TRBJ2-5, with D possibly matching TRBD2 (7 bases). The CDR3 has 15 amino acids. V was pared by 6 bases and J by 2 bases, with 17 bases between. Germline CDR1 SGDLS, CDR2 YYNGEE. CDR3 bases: TGTGCCAGCACCTCCCGGGGGGCTCTTCAAGAGACCCAGTACTTC. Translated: CASTSRGALQETQYF.

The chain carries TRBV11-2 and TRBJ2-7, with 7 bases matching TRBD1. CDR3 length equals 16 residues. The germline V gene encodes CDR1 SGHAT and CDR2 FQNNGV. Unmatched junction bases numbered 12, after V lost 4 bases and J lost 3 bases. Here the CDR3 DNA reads TGTGCCAGCAGCTCCCGGACAGGAACCGCGATCTACGAGCAGTACTTC. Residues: CASSSRTGTAIYEQYF.

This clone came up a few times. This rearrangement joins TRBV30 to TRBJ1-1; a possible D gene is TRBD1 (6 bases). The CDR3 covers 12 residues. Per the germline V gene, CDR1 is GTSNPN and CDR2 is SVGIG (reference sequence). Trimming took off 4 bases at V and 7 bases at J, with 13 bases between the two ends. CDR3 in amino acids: CAWNPGQLEAFF. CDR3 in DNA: TGTGCCTGGAACCCAGGACAGCTTGAAGCTTTCTTT.